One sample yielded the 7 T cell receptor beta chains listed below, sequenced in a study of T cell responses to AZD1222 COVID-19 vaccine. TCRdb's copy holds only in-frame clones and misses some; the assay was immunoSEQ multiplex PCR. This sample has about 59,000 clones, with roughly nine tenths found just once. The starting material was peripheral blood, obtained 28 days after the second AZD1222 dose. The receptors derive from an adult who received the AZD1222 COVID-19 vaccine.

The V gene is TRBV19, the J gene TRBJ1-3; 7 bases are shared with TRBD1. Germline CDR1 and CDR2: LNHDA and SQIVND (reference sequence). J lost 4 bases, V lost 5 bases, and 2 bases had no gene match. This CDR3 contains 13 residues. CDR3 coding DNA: TGTGCCAGTAGTGTGGGACAGGGAAACACCATATATTTT. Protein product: CASSVGQGNTIYF.

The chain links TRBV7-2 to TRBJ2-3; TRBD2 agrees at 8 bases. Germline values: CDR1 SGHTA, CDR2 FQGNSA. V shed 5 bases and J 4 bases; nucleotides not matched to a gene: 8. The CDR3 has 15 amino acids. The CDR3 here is CASSLDGGRPDTQYF. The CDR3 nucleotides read TGTGCCAGCAGCCTGGATGGCGGGAGGCCAGATACGCAGTATTTT.

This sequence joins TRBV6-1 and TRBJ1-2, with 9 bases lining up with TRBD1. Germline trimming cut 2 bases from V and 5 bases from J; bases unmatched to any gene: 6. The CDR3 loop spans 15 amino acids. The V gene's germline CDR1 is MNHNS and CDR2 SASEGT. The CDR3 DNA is TGTGCCAGCAGTGAATTTGGGACAGGGAAATATGGCTACACCTTC. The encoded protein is CASSEFGTGKYGYTF.

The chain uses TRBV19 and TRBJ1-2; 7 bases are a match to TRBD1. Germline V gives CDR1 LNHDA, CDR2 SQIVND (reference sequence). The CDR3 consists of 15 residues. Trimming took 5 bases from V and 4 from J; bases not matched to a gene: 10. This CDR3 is CASSSSGTELYGYTF. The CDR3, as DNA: TGTGCCAGTAGTTCCTCAGGGACAGAGCTCTATGGCTACACCTTC.

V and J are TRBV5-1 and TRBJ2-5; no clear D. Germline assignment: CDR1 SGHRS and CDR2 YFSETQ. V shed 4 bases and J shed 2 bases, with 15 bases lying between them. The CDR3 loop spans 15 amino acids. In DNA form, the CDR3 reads TGCGCCAGCAGCCCGGCCCTGCTGGGACAAGAGACCCAGTACTTC. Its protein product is CASSPALLGQETQYF.

The CDR3 is CASSLSHLGGDYNSPLHF. The CDR3 DNA is TGTGCCAGCAGCTTAAGCCATCTGGGAGGGGACTATAATTCACCCCTCCACTTT. The chain couples TRBV7-9 to TRBJ1-6; possible D gene TRBD1, 5 bases. V lost 2 bases, J lost 3 bases, and 17 bases lay in between. The CDR3 has 18 residues. Germline CDR1 is SEHNR and CDR2 is FQNEAQ (reference sequence).

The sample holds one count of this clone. CDR3 sequence: CASRGASGNTIYF. In DNA form, the CDR3 reads TGTGCCAGCCGCGGCGCCTCTGGAAACACCATATATTTT. The genes are TRBV27 and TRBJ1-3; D unresolved. V dropped 8 bases and J dropped 0 bases, with 8 bases sitting between them. The CDR3 has 13 amino acids. The germline V gene encodes CDR1 MNHEY and CDR2 SMNVEV (reference sequence).